Listed here is a single T cell receptor (beta chain). What it binds is unknown. The data were produced by immunoSEQ multiplex PCR, yet TCRdb's version contains in-frame clones alone and is incomplete. The sample includes over 300,000 clones, roughly 84% seen only once; the top ten take 15% to 20%. This sample is part of a study of shared clonotypes between healthy human individuals. In the study overall: CD4 naive and CD4 memory each took three plates per donor, while CD8 naive took two and CD8 memory one.

The CDR3 has 14 residues. CDR1 and CDR2 from the germline V gene are LNHDA and SQIVND (reference sequence). Trimming at V came to 7 bases and at J to 4 bases, leaving 6 bases not matched to a gene. Findings of the study overall: A handful of donors showed sharing of approximately 4.7% of naive CD4 clonotypes. Depth was large, yet rarefaction showed that sorted-subset sequencing was incomplete.

The material sequenced was memory CD8+ T cells sorted from blood. Subset of the sample: CD45RO+ cells pooled with CCR7-negative TemRA cells. The chain recombines TRBV19 with TRBJ1-5; TRBD1 matches at 8 bases. The TCR was taken from a man younger than 30 in good health. DNA of the CDR3: TGTGCCAGTAAATCGGACAGGGTTAATCAGCCCCAGCATTTT. This gives the protein CASKSDRVNQPQHF.